A selection of T cell receptor beta chains follows, all from one sample in a study of OX40 agonist ivuxolimab in advanced cancers. Method: immunoSEQ multiplex PCR; TCRdb's copy keeps in-frame clones and lacks some. Among some 77,000 clones listed, approximately 83% were seen once. The material was CD4+ or CD8+ T cells sorted from blood, obtained in a trial of the OX40 agonist ivuxolimab. These receptors were collected from an adult with an advanced solid tumor such as melanoma, head and neck, liver or kidney cancer. CDR3s include the opening cysteine and the closing phenylalanine or tryptophan.

v_call cdr3_aa
TRBV19 CASSTTYEQYF
TRBV18 CASSPQGTVVEAFF
TRBV5-1 CASSLASVTGGYTF
TRBV6-1 CASSEHERGAGSYEQYF
TRBV29-1 CSVRREGPNEKLFF
TRBV18 CASSHTGTGYNEQFF
TRBV5-8 CASSSSGVTQHF
TRBV10-3 CATGQGSNSPLHF
TRBV27 CASSLGLAGGPGELFF
TRBV7-2 CASSLAAGKNQPQHF
TRBV14 CASSQLRTSGAQETQYF
TRBV28 CASSLLAGSGNEQFF
TRBV5-1 CASSLLSGQPQHF
TRBV21-1 CASSKAGQGRSQETQYF
TRBV5-1 CASSLWPTNEKLFF
TRBV5-1 CASSQDRLAGGMALYNEQFF
TRBV6-5 CASSDGYEQYF
TRBV11-1 CASSLVGGPQHF
TRBV7-2 CASSQQGVSEQYF
TRBV7-8 CASSLGVIYNEQFF
TRBV15 CATSSEQGVSPLHF
TRBV9 CASSVVASHNEQFF
TRBV5-1 CASSLAGGPEAFF
TRBV7-2 CASSVMGPDTQYF
TRBV7-3 CASSLNALKGSYTF
TRBV6-5 CASRAPSGSEETQYF
TRBV27 CASSLQWYNEQFF
TRBV19 CASSQGQLSYEQYF
TRBV19 CASSEGTSGTYEQYF
TRBV10-3 CASTSGTDTQYF
TRBV30 CAVGQGATSPLHF
TRBV27 CASSPSQARGVKTEAFF
TRBV5-1 CASSLERQFYEQYF
TRBV4-2 CASSQELPSGGRSYNEQFF
TRBV5-1 CASSSKAGAEDTQYF
TRBV6-5 CASSSYSGDEQYF
TRBV5-4 CASSNNPSYEQYF
TRBV27 CASSRTGWYYEQYF
TRBV4-3 CASSPDYTSYEQYF
TRBV11-3 CASSLGPNTEAFF
TRBV10-2 CASSDRTPYEQYF
TRBV30 CAWTLQGFGNQPQHF
TRBV29-1 CSVGQSGQPQHF
TRBV11-2 CASSLTAGVREQYF
TRBV4-3 CASSPPGSGNTIYF
TRBV5-4 CASSLQGTGELFF
TRBV7-2 CASSLGREAGNEQFF
TRBV7-9 CASSQTGQDTYGYTF
TRBV12-5 CASGLGRAYEQYF
TRBV7-2 CASGSRGVRNTIYF
TRBV6-5 CASSYSQGFYGYTF